This entry lists 21 T cell receptor beta chains sequenced from one sample in a study of blood T cell repertoires in COVID-19. Profiled with immunoSEQ multiplex PCR; TCRdb holds only in-frame clones, not every one. The sample lists over 300,000 clones, approximately 90% occurring once. The sequencing sample was made of PBMCs or T cells enriched from blood (not recorded which). The receptors originated from a woman in her thirties or forties who had recovered from COVID-19.

V gene TRBV3-1 (or the pseudogene TRBV3-2) combines with J gene TRBJ1-2; a weak D match, TRBD1 (5 bases). This CDR3 is 15 amino acids long. Germline-derived CDR1 and CDR2 are LGHDT and YNNKEL (reference sequence). V gave up 4 bases and J gave up 0 bases, with 12 bases separating them. In DNA, the CDR3 is TGTGCCAGCAGCCTAACAGGAGCCGCTAACTATGGCTACACCTTC. Residues: CASSLTGAANYGYTF.

The V call is TRBV3-1 (or the pseudogene TRBV3-2), the J call TRBJ2-1; D perhaps matches TRBD2 (6 bases). Trimming took off 10 bases at V and 3 bases at J, with 13 bases between the two ends. The CDR3 consists of 13 residues. Germline V gene data show CDR1 as LGHDT and CDR2 as YNNKEL (reference sequence). CDR3 loop: CATAGTGYNEQFF. The DNA of the CDR3 is TGTGCCACCGCGGGAACGGGCTACAATGAGCAGTTCTTC.

The V call is TRBV24-1, the J call TRBJ1-1, with TRBD1 matching 11 bases. V lost 8 bases to trimming and J lost 5 bases; unmatched junction nucleotides: 9. The length of the CDR3 is 15 residues. CDR1 is KGHDR, CDR2 SFDVKD, per germline. The CDR3 protein is CATTPRDRGWTEAFF. The DNA for the CDR3 is TGTGCCACCACTCCCCGGGACAGGGGGTGGACTGAAGCTTTCTTT.

The V and J genes are TRBV4-3 and TRBJ1-3, with D possibly matching TRBD1 (5 bases). This CDR3 has 15 amino acids. CDR1 LGHNA and CDR2 YSLEER come from the germline V gene. V gave up 8 bases and J gave up 0 bases, with 14 bases separating them. CDR3 protein: CASSKTAYSGNTIYF. CDR3 nucleotides: TGCGCCAGCTCTAAGACAGCTTACTCTGGAAACACCATATATTTT.

V gene TRBV28 combines with J gene TRBJ1-5, with D possibly TRBD1 on 6 matching bases. CDR3 length: 14 residues. The germline V gene has CDR1 MDHEN and CDR2 SYDVKM. V lost 6 bases and J lost 2, with 11 bases in between. CDR3 nucleotide sequence: TGTGCCAGCAGACTAGGGGGAGGCAATCAGCCCCAGCATTTT. Its protein product is CASRLGGGNQPQHF.

The chain uses TRBV15 and TRBJ1-3; 10 nucleotides agree with TRBD1. This CDR3 contains 20 residues. With 0 bases clipped from V and 4 bases from J, the junction kept 15 bases outside the gene matches. Germline lookup yields CDR1 LNHNV and CDR2 YYDKDF (reference sequence). CDR3 DNA sequence: TGTGCCACCAGCAGAGACAACCGGGACAGGGGTCCCAGGGCCGGAAACACCATATATTTT. Translated, it gives CATSRDNRDRGPRAGNTIYF. Based on the CDR3 plus reference TRBV15 and TRBJ1-3, the full variable domain is DAMVIQNPRYQVTQFGKPVTLSCSQTLNHNVMYWYQQKSSQAPKLLFHYYDKDFNNEADTPDNFQSRRPNTSFCFLDIRSPGLGDTAMYLCATSRDNRDRGPRAGNTIYFGEGSWLTVV.

The J gene is TRBJ2-7, the V gene TRBV27; 8 nucleotides line up with TRBD2. V dropped 10 bases and J dropped 2; count of bases not matched to a gene: 28. The CDR3 consists of 20 residues. Germline CDR1 is MNHEY and CDR2 is SMNVEV (reference sequence). The CDR3 coding sequence is TGTGCCACCATGGGTGGTCTGGGTAGGCGGGAAGCGGGGGAAGCCTACGAGCAGTACTTC. Its translation is CATMGGLGRREAGEAYEQYF.

The genes are TRBV24-1 and TRBJ1-1; a possible D gene is TRBD1 (5 bases). The V and J ends lost 9 bases and 0 bases respectively, with 10 bases between them. The CDR3 sequence is 13 residues long. Germline lookup yields CDR1 KGHDR and CDR2 SFDVKD. The CDR3 spells CATRGVMNTEAFF. In DNA, the CDR3 is TGTGCCACCCGGGGGGTCATGAACACTGAAGCTTTCTTT.

The J gene is TRBJ2-1, the V gene TRBV24-1, with 9 bases aligning to TRBD2. Trimming removed 1 base from V and 8 bases from J; junction bases left unmatched: 2. CDR1 and CDR2 from the germline V gene are KGHDR and SFDVKD. The CDR3 has 14 residues. The CDR3, as DNA: TGTGCCACCAGTGATTTAGGCGGGGGGGATGAGCAGTTCTTC. This gives the protein CATSDLGGGDEQFF.

The V call is TRBV11-3, the J call TRBJ2-3; 9 nucleotides match TRBD1. CDR3 length equals 13 residues. Germline values: CDR1 SGHNT, CDR2 YENEEA. V shed 4 bases, J shed 6 bases, and the junction held 2 bases outside the gene matches. Here the CDR3 DNA reads TGTGCCAGCAGCTGGACAGGGGAGGATACGCAGTATTTT. This translates into CASSWTGEDTQYF. The full variable domain, in which reference TRBV11-3 and TRBJ2-3 provide the parts outside the CDR3, is EAGVVQSPRYKIIEKKQPVAFWCNPISGHNTLYWYLQNLGQGPELLIRYENEEAVDDSQLPKDRFSAERLKGVDSTLKIQPAELGDSAVYLCASSWTGEDTQYFGPGTRLTVL.

This chain connects TRBV7-9 to TRBJ1-6; no clear D gene. The CDR3 spans 16 residues. V dropped 4 bases and J dropped 5 bases, with 15 bases sitting between them. Germline CDR1 is SEHNR and CDR2 is FQNEAQ (reference sequence). The CDR3 DNA reads as TGTGCCAGCAGCTATGACACTAGGTTGAATAATTCACCCCTCCACTTT. It codes for CASSYDTRLNNSPLHF.

The chain carries TRBV20-1 and TRBJ2-7, with D tentatively TRBD2 (5 bases). The CDR3 spans 14 residues. The V end was cut by 3 bases, the J end by 5 bases, with 17 bases between. CDR1 and CDR2 from the germline V gene are DFQATT and SNEGSKA (reference sequence). The CDR3 here is CSASTGSPEDEQYF. DNA for the CDR3: TGCAGTGCTAGTACGGGAAGCCCGGAAGACGAGCAGTACTTC.

The chain employs TRBV11-3 and TRBJ2-3, with 7 bases that match TRBD2. The CDR3 spans 14 residues. Trimming removed 3 bases from V and 4 bases from J; junction bases left unmatched: 4. Per germline, CDR1 SGHNT and CDR2 YENEEA. The CDR3 region is CASSFGGRPDTQYF. CDR3 in DNA: TGTGCCAGCAGCTTTGGCGGGAGACCAGATACGCAGTATTTT.

V and J are TRBV24-1 and TRBJ2-1; 14 bases are shared with TRBD2. The CDR3 is 20 amino acids. The trim removed 3 bases at V and 2 bases at J, leaving 11 bases unmatched. Germline loops: CDR1 KGHDR, CDR2 SFDVKD. CDR3 amino acids: CATSDPGLAGETVTYNEQFF. CDR3 nucleotide sequence: TGTGCCACCAGTGATCCGGGACTAGCGGGAGAGACGGTGACCTACAATGAGCAGTTCTTC.

The V call is TRBV19, the J call TRBJ2-2, with TRBD2 matching over 13 bases. Germline V lookup: CDR1 LNHDA, CDR2 SQIVND (reference sequence). The CDR3 has 16 residues. Trimming at V came to 7 bases and at J to 6 bases, leaving 8 bases not matched to a gene. The CDR3 nucleotides read TGTGCCAGTACCAGACTAGCGGGGGGTGATGCCGGGGAGCTGTTTTTT. Its protein is CASTRLAGGDAGELFF.

The V gene is TRBV10-2, the J gene TRBJ1-6; tentatively, D is TRBD1 (6 bases). V was clipped by 6 bases and J by 9 bases, with 18 bases between them. Germline V lookup: CDR1 WSHSY, CDR2 SAAADI. The CDR3 contains 15 residues. The CDR3 DNA reads TGCGCCAGCAGCCCGACAGGCCCTTTCGTTTCACCCCTCCACTTT. This translates into CASSPTGPFVSPLHF.

V is TRBV28 and J is TRBJ1-4; a possible D gene is TRBD1 (5 bases). CDR1 is MDHEN and CDR2 is SYDVKM in the germline V gene. The CDR3 contains 13 residues. Between the trimmed V and J ends, which lost 4 bases and 7 bases, there was a span of 10 bases. Here the CDR3 reads CASSWVGGEKLFF. As DNA, the CDR3 is TGTGCCAGCAGTTGGGTGGGGGGTGAAAAACTGTTTTTT.

This clone was detected only a few times. This rearrangement joins TRBV5-1 to TRBJ1-2, with 7 bases that match TRBD1. Germline values: CDR1 SGHRS, CDR2 YFSETQ. The CDR3 extends over 15 amino acids. Germline trimming cut 4 bases from V and 2 bases from J; bases unmatched to any gene: 8. This CDR3 is CASSVRTGENYGYTF. In DNA, the CDR3 is TGCGCCAGCAGCGTCCGGACAGGAGAGAACTATGGCTACACCTTC.

This chain uses TRBV7-3 with TRBJ1-1; D unclear. Germline CDR1 is SGHTA and CDR2 is FQGTGA. This CDR3 spans 15 amino acids. Between the trimmed V and J ends, which lost 7 bases and 3 bases, there was a span of 18 bases. CDR3 residues: CASTPSRILYTEAFF. Written as DNA, the CDR3 is TGTGCCAGCACCCCCAGCAGGATCCTGTACACTGAAGCTTTCTTT.

This sequence joins TRBV7-2 and TRBJ2-7; 12 nucleotides line up with TRBD1. Germline CDR1 reads SGHTA; CDR2 reads FQGNSA. V lost 2 bases, J lost 5 bases, and 7 bases stayed unmatched. This CDR3 has 16 residues. CDR3 nucleotides: TGTGCCAGCAGCTTACGTACGGGACAGGGGGCAGACGAGCAGTACTTC. Amino acids: CASSLRTGQGADEQYF.

The CDR3 region has the DNA TGCAGCGTTGAACCGGCGACAGGGGGAAATGAGCAGTACTTC. It encodes CSVEPATGGNEQYF. The J gene is TRBJ2-7, the V gene TRBV29-1, with 9 bases lining up with TRBD1. J lost 7 bases, V lost 2 bases, and 9 bases had no gene match. CDR3 length: 14 residues. Germline CDR1 is SQVTM and CDR2 is ANQGSEA.